These 27 T cell receptor beta chains were all obtained from the same sample, sequenced in a study of T cell clonality in common variable immunodeficiency. Only in-frame clones appear in the TCRdb table, and some are missing; sequencing was by immunoSEQ multiplex PCR. The repertoire shows some 52,000 clones, none seen only once; the top ten take about 3.7%. Sequencing was done on a sample of peripheral blood mononuclear cells. The receptors come from a person aged 18 to 70 in good health.

On this clone itself: A much larger clone sits a single nucleotide away, making a read error possible. The sequenced fragment ends 3 residues before the CDR3 boundary, so the rest is inferred from the germline J gene. The chain combines TRBV30 with TRBJ2-2; 8 bases are shared with TRBD1. Germline-derived CDR1 and CDR2 are GTSNPN and SVGIG (reference sequence). This CDR3 contains 14 residues. CDR3 residues: CAWNPGGGYEKLFF. The covered CDR3 bases are TGTGCCTGGAACCCAGGGGGCGGATATGAAAAG.

This clone was seen many times. The read ends 3 residues before the CDR3 terminus; that terminus is restored from the germline J gene. The chain combines TRBV5-6 with TRBJ1-1; no definite D call. Germline CDR1 SGHDT, CDR2 YYEEEE. The CDR3 contains 14 residues. V lost 4 bases, J lost 3 bases, and 13 bases lay in between. The covered CDR3 bases are TGTGCCAGCAGCCTCTTCCTTCTGTACACTGAA. This encodes CASSLFLLYTE. Given in full, the CDR3 is CASSLFLLYTEAFF.

This clone was counted at least ten times. The read falls 3 residues short of the CDR3 end, and the missing part is taken from the germline J gene. This rearrangement joins TRBV20-1 to TRBJ2-7; 11 bases map to TRBD1. CDR3 size: 16 residues. Unmatched junction bases numbered 10, after V lost 3 bases and J lost 3 bases. Germline V gene sequence: CDR1 DFQATT, CDR2 SNEGSKA (reference sequence). CDR3 in amino acids: CSASGTGGTKIYEQYF. The part of the CDR3 DNA that was read is TGCAGTGCTAGCGGGACAGGGGGGACAAAGATCTACGAG.

This clone was seen many times. From the germline J gene comes the end of the CDR3, since the read stops 3 residues before it. The chain couples TRBV20-1 to TRBJ1-2; the D gene is possibly TRBD1 (6 bases). Trimming pared 6 bases from V and 4 bases from J, leaving 21 bases between. The germline V gene encodes CDR1 DFQATT and CDR2 SNEGSKA (reference sequence). This CDR3 is 15 amino acids long. CDR3 loop: CSALPTGSTLYGYTF. The CDR3 bases that were read are TGCAGTGCCCTCCCCACAGGGAGCACCCTCTATGGC.

This clone showed up many times. The read stops 3 residues short of the end of the CDR3; the missing end is completed from the germline J gene. The rearrangement joins TRBV30 to TRBJ1-1; D is uncertain. V was pared by 7 bases and J by 1 base, with 16 bases between. The CDR3 covers 14 residues. From germline, CDR1 is GTSNPN and CDR2 SVGIG (reference sequence). The CDR3 region is CASGGVWGNTEAFF. The CDR3 DNA, read in part, is TGTGCCTCAGGCGGGGTGTGGGGGAACACTGAA.

Of note for this clone: The read halts 3 residues ahead of the CDR3 end, with the missing end drawn from the germline J gene. The chain carries TRBV30 and TRBJ2-4; TRBD1 agrees at 8 bases. CDR1 GTSNPN and CDR2 SVGIG come from the germline V gene (reference sequence). The CDR3 sequence is 13 residues long. The part of the CDR3 DNA that was read is TGTGCCTGGACCAGGGGGCGTGACTATGGT. Its protein product is CAWTRGRDYG. The full CDR3 is CAWTRGRDYGQYF.

The table lists this clone with many counts. The observed sequence ends 3 residues before the CDR3 terminus, with the missing tail filled in from the germline J gene. V gene TRBV5-5 combines with J gene TRBJ2-1; D may be TRBD2 (5 bases). V gave up 2 bases and J gave up 3 bases, with 12 bases separating them. The germline CDR1 and CDR2 sequences are SGHKS and YYEKEE (reference sequence). The CDR3 length is 15 residues. CDR3 DNA (partial): TGTGCCAGCAGCTTTGGGCTAGCCGGCTACAATGAG. As protein: CASSFGLAGYNE. The CDR3 in full is CASSFGLAGYNEQFF.

This clone was detected many times. At one boundary the junction diverges from the germline segment, which might be a read error. Read data end 3 residues before the CDR3 end; the end is taken from the germline J gene. The J gene is TRBJ2-1, the V gene TRBV7-8, with 7 bases matching TRBD1. The CDR3 runs 14 residues. Germline-derived CDR1 and CDR2 are SGHVS and FQNEAQ. The sequenced part of the CDR3 DNA is TGTGCCAGCAACTTAAACAGGGGAGTTAGTGAG. Its protein product is CASNLNRGVSE. The full CDR3 protein reads CASNLNRGVSEQFF.

There are many counts of this clone. The read ends 3 residues before the CDR3 terminus; that terminus is restored from the germline J gene. The chain recombines TRBV6-1 with TRBJ2-1; 13 positions agree with TRBD2. The V segment lost 4 bases and the J segment 0 bases; nucleotides outside the gene matches: 0. Looked up from germline, CDR1 is MNHNS and CDR2 is SASEGT. CDR3 length equals 16 residues. CDR3 protein: CASSGTSGSSYNEQFF. The sequenced part of the CDR3 DNA is TGTGCCAGCAGTGGGACTAGCGGGAGCTCCTACAATGAG.

Turning to this clone: The CDR3 end lies 3 residues beyond the end of the read and is filled in from the germline J gene. The J gene is TRBJ1-2, the V gene TRBV7-3; D is possibly TRBD1 (6 bases). CDR1 is SGHTA and CDR2 is FQGTGA in the germline V gene. The CDR3 is 14 residues long. The CDR3 bases that were read are TGTGCCAGCAGCCCAATGGGGGGGGCGCCAGGC. Translating it yields CASSPMGGAPG. The entire CDR3 protein is CASSPMGGAPGYTF. Combining the CDR3 with reference TRBV7-3 and TRBJ1-2 gives the whole variable domain GAGVSQTPSNKVTEKGKYVELRCDPISGHTALYWYRQSLGQGPEFLIYFQGTGAADDSGLPNDRFFAVRPEGSVSTLKIQRTERGDSAVYLCASSPMGGAPGYTFGSGTRLTVV.

Many counts were recorded for this clone. The read gets to within 3 residues of the CDR3 end, and the germline J gene fills in the rest. The chain uses TRBV20-1 and TRBJ1-2, with 9 bases fitting TRBD1. J lost 4 bases, V lost 3 bases, and 6 bases had no gene match. This CDR3 contains 14 residues. The germline V gene encodes CDR1 DFQATT and CDR2 SNEGSKA (reference sequence). The CDR3 here is CSASPGQGAYGYTF. The sequenced part of the CDR3 DNA is TGCAGTGCTAGCCCGGGACAGGGAGCCTATGGC.

Remarks on this clone: The read gets to within 3 residues of the CDR3 end, and the germline J gene fills in the rest. The chain couples TRBV2 to TRBJ2-6; 7 bases line up with TRBD2. This CDR3 is built from 17 residues. Germline-derived CDR1 and CDR2 are SNHLY and FYNNEI. V shed 0 bases and J 2 bases; nucleotides not matched to a gene: 4. CDR3 DNA, as far as it was read: TGTGCCAGCAGTGAAGCGCTTCGGGGGGCTGGGGCCAACGTC. As protein: CASSEALRGAGANV. The full CDR3 sequence reads CASSEALRGAGANVLTF. The whole variable domain, filled in from reference TRBV2 and TRBJ2-6, reads EPEVTQTPSHQVTQMGQEVILRCVPISNHLYFYWYRQILGQKVEFLVSFYNNEISEKSEIFDDQFSVERPDGSNFTLKIRSTKLEDSAMYFCASSEALRGAGANVLTFGAGSRLTVL.

This clone showed up just a few times. One base away lies a much larger clone, so this may be a sequencing read error. The sample holds other DNA sequences that translate to the same CDR3. The sequenced CDR3 bases are TGCGCCAGCAGCTTGGGACTAGCGGAAGCTGAG. Translating gives CASSLGLAEAE. The complete CDR3 protein is CASSLGLAEAEQFF. V and J are TRBV2 and TRBJ2-1; 11 bases agree with TRBD2. The read comes to an end 3 residues before the CDR3 does, leaving the germline J gene to fill in the end. Germline CDR1 reads SNHLY; CDR2 reads FYNNEI. The CDR3 has 14 amino acids.

This clone has ten or more counts. With the read ending 3 residues before the CDR3 end, the germline J gene is used to fill in that end. This sequence joins TRBV6-1 and TRBJ1-3, with 7 nucleotides matching TRBD1. The germline V gene has CDR1 MNHNS and CDR2 SASEGT. The CDR3 runs to 14 residues. J lost 5 bases, V lost 4 bases, and 5 bases had no gene match. The CDR3 bases that were read are TGTGCCAGCAGTGTATCGGGACAGCGAAACACC. Protein sequence: CASSVSGQRNT. The full CDR3 protein is CASSVSGQRNTIYF.

This clone was observed at least ten times. The DNA ends 3 residues before the CDR3 does, and the rest of the CDR3 is filled in from the germline J gene. The chain has TRBV7-8 and TRBJ2-1; TRBD2 agrees at 7 bases. V shed 6 bases, J shed 9 bases, and the junction held 14 bases outside the gene matches. Per germline, CDR1 SGHVS and CDR2 FQNEAQ. The CDR3 loop spans 15 amino acids. CDR3 in amino acids: CASSSRQPWGGEQFF. CDR3 DNA (partial): TGTGCCAGCAGTTCTCGACAGCCCTGGGGGGGTGAG. Full variable domain (outside the CDR3, taken from reference TRBV7-8 and TRBJ2-1): GAGVSQSPRYKVAKRGQDVALRCDPISGHVSLFWYQQALGQGPEFLTYFQNEAQLDKSGLPSDRFFAERPEGSVSTLKIQRTQQEDSAVYLCASSSRQPWGGEQFFGPGTRLTVL.

This clone was picked up many times. The CDR3 end is not reached by the read, which stops 3 residues before it; the germline J gene fills it in. The chain couples TRBV7-2 to TRBJ2-7, with 10 bases fitting TRBD2. From germline, CDR1 is SGHTA and CDR2 FQGNSA. The CDR3 has 15 amino acids. After removal of 1 base from V and 1 base from J, the junction contained 1 base not matched to a gene. CDR3 region: CASSLGTSGSYEQYF. CDR3 DNA (partial): TGTGCCAGCAGCTTAGGGACTAGCGGATCCTACGAG.

This clone was observed a few times. From the germline J gene comes the end of the CDR3, since the read stops 3 residues before it. V usage is TRBV10-2 and J usage is TRBJ2-1, with TRBD2 identical over 10 bases. Germline V CDR1 and CDR2: WSHSY, SAAADI. This CDR3 spans 15 amino acids. Losses at the gene ends were 6 bases for V and 3 bases for J; bases not matched to a gene: 5. The CDR3: CASSPTSGNYNEQFF. The CDR3 DNA, read in part, is TGCGCCAGCAGCCCTACTAGCGGGAACTACAATGAG.

This clone occurred a few times. The read comes to an end 3 residues before the CDR3 does, leaving the germline J gene to fill in the end. V is TRBV10-2 and J is TRBJ1-1; D gene uncertain. From germline, CDR1 is WSHSY and CDR2 SAAADI. The CDR3 sequence is 13 residues long. V was shortened by 9 bases and J by 2 bases, with 13 bases between the two germline ends. This CDR3 reads CASTDGGNTEAFF. The CDR3 DNA, read in part, is TGCGCCAGTACCGACGGCGGCAACACTGAA.

This clone was counted at least ten times. The read ends 3 residues early relative to the CDR3; the germline J gene fills the gap. The J gene is TRBJ1-1, the V gene TRBV24-1; 9 bases map to TRBD1. Per germline, CDR1 KGHDR and CDR2 SFDVKD. Germline trimming cut 1 base from V and 5 bases from J; bases unmatched to any gene: 10. This CDR3 is built from 17 residues. CDR3 DNA (partial): TGTGCCACCAGTGATTTCAGACAGGGGGTTACACTGACTGAA. Translation: CATSDFRQGVTLTE. The full CDR3 protein is CATSDFRQGVTLTEAFF.

This clone was recorded many times. The read ends 3 residues before the CDR3 terminus; that terminus is restored from the germline J gene. V usage is TRBV10-3 and J usage is TRBJ1-2; no clear D gene. The CDR3 runs 16 residues. Trimming removed 0 bases at V and 3 bases at J, with 14 bases between. Germline V gene sequence: CDR1 ENHRY, CDR2 SYGVKD. The CDR3 region is CAISESNNQDDYGYTF. The covered CDR3 bases are TGTGCCATCAGTGAGTCGAATAATCAGGATGACTATGGC.

This clone occurred many times. The CDR3 is cut off 3 residues early in the read; its end comes from the germline J gene. The chain links TRBV29-1 to TRBJ2-3, with TRBD1 as a possible D gene (5 bases). Trimming took off 7 bases at V and 2 bases at J, with 16 bases between the two ends. The CDR3 length is 14 residues. CDR1 SQVTM and CDR2 ANQGSEA come from the germline V gene. The DNA read from the CDR3 is TGCAGCGCGTCCCTAGGGGCCACCACAGATACG. Its protein is CSASLGATTDT. The whole CDR3 reads CSASLGATTDTQYF.

This clone came up many times. Read sequence stops 3 residues before the CDR3 end, and the germline J gene provides the missing end. The genes are TRBV5-6 and TRBJ2-2; no clear D. V lost 4 bases, J lost 4 bases, and 14 bases lay in between. The V gene's germline CDR1 is SGHDT and CDR2 YYEEEE. The CDR3 contains 15 residues. The CDR3 spells CASSLDPGTTGELFF. The sequenced CDR3 bases are TGTGCCAGCAGCCTTGATCCGGGTACCACCGGGGAG.

This clone was counted at least ten times. The read stops 3 residues short of the end of the CDR3; the missing end is completed from the germline J gene. The chain joins TRBV20-1 to TRBJ1-6; 9 bases fit TRBD1. The junction had 8 bases not matched to a gene; V was cut back by 5 bases and J by 9 bases. CDR3 size: 14 residues. Germline V gene sequence: CDR1 DFQATT, CDR2 SNEGSKA (reference sequence). The covered CDR3 bases are TGCAGTGCTGAGGGACAGGGTCGAGTTTCACCC. This encodes CSAEGQGRVSP. The entire CDR3 is CSAEGQGRVSPLHF.

Regarding this clone: The read falls 3 residues short of the CDR3 end, and the missing part is taken from the germline J gene. This chain joins TRBV18 and TRBJ1-5; tentative D call: TRBD1 (6 bases). The CDR3 length is 14 residues. The V and J ends lost 3 bases and 6 bases respectively, with 12 bases between them. Germline V CDR1 and CDR2: KGHSH, LQKENI. The CDR3 sequence is CASSPVLGAQPQHF. The sequenced part of the CDR3 DNA is TGTGCCAGCTCACCTGTTCTGGGGGCTCAGCCC.

This clone was observed at least ten times. CDR3 amino acids: CAWSVLGRRGLGTQYF. CDR3 bases read: TGTGCCTGGAGTGTACTCGGCCGGCGGGGGCTCGGTACG. The rearrangement joins TRBV30 to TRBJ2-3; a weak D match, TRBD2 (7 bases). Sequencing ends 3 residues short of the CDR3 end; the germline J gene provides the rest. The CDR3 has 16 amino acids. V was pared by 0 bases and J by 8 bases, with 21 bases between. CDR1 GTSNPN and CDR2 SVGIG come from the germline V gene (reference sequence).

This clone was seen repeatedly, ten times or more. The read ends 3 residues shy of where the CDR3 ends; the end is completed using the germline J gene. The V call is TRBV20-1, the J call TRBJ2-3, with 7 nucleotides matching TRBD2. The CDR3 sequence is 12 residues long. Germline values: CDR1 DFQATT, CDR2 SNEGSKA (reference sequence). Partial CDR3 DNA: TGCAGCAAGCTAGCGGGCACAGATACG. It encodes CSKLAGTDT. The whole CDR3 reads CSKLAGTDTQYF.

This clone has at least ten counts. The DNA ends 3 residues before the CDR3 does, and the rest of the CDR3 is filled in from the germline J gene. The chain is built from TRBV2 and TRBJ2-3, with TRBD2 as a possible D gene (6 bases). Trimming took off 2 bases at V and 1 base at J, with 13 bases between the two ends. The CDR3 loop spans 16 amino acids. Germline assignment: CDR1 SNHLY and CDR2 FYNNEI. CDR3 region: CASSENLASGTDTQYF. CDR3 DNA (partial): TGTGCCAGCAGTGAAAACTTGGCTAGCGGCACAGATACG. Together with reference TRBV2 and TRBJ2-3, the CDR3 gives the full variable domain: EPEVTQTPSHQVTQMGQEVILRCVPISNHLYFYWYRQILGQKVEFLVSFYNNEISEKSEIFDDQFSVERPDGSNFTLKIRSTKLEDSAMYFCASSENLASGTDTQYFGPGTRLTVL.